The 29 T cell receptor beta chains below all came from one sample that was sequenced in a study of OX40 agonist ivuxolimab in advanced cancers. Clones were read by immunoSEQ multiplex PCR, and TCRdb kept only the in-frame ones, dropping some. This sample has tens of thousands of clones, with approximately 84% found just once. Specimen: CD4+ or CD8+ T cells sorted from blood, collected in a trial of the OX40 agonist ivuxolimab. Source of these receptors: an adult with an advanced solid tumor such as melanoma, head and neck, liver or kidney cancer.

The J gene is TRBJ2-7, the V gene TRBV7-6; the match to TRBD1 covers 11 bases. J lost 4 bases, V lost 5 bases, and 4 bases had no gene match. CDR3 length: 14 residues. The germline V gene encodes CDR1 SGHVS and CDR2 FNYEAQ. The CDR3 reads CASSKGQGAYEQYF. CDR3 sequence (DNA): TGTGCCAGCAGCAAAGGACAGGGGGCGTACGAGCAGTACTTC.

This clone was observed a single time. Here the CDR3 reads CASSWTSGDEQYF. The CDR3 coding sequence is TGTGCCAGCAGCTGGACTAGCGGGGACGAGCAGTACTTC. The chain has TRBV7-3 and TRBJ2-5; 12 bases agree with TRBD2. The J call could be wrong; TRBJ2-7 is a better fit for the DNA end. The germline V gene has CDR1 SGHTA and CDR2 FQGTGA. The CDR3 has 13 residues.

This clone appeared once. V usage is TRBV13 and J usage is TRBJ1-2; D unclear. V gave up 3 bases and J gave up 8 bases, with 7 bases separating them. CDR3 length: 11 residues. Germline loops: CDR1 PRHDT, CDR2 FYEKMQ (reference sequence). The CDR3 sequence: CASSFSLGYTF. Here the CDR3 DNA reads TGTGCCAGCAGCTTTTCTTTGGGCTACACCTTC.

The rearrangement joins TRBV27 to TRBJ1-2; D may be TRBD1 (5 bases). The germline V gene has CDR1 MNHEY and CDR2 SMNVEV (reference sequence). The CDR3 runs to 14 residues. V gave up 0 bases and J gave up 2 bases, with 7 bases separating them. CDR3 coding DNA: TGTGCCAGCAGTTTATCAGCAGGGAACTATGGCTACACCTTC. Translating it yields CASSLSAGNYGYTF.

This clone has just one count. The CDR3 coding sequence is TGTGCCAGCAGTCCAGGGGAGAGTACCTACGAGCAGTACTTC. Protein sequence: CASSPGESTYEQYF. The chain is built from TRBV28 and TRBJ2-7; the D gene is possibly TRBD1 (6 bases). The CDR3 has 14 residues. V was cut by 5 bases and J by 2 bases, with 13 bases left in between. Germline V gene sequence: CDR1 MDHEN, CDR2 SYDVKM. The variable domain in full, with the rest retrieved from reference TRBV28 and TRBJ2-7, is DVKVTQSSRYLVKRTGEKVFLECVQDMDHENMFWYRQDPGLGLRLIYFSYDVKMKEKGDIPEGYSVSREKKERFSLILESASTNQTSMYLCASSPGESTYEQYFGPGTRLTVT.

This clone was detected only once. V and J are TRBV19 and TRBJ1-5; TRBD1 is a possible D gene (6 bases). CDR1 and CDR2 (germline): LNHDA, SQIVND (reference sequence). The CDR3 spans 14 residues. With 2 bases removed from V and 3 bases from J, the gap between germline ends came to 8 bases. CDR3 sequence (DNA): TGTGCCAGTAGTATACAGGGGTTCAATCAGCCCCAGCATTTT. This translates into CASSIQGFNQPQHF.

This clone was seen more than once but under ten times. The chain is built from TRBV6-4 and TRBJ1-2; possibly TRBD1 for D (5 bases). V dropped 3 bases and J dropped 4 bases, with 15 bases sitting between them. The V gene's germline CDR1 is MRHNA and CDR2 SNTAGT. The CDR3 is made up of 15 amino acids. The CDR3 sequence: CASSEWDGSTYGYTF. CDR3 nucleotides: TGTGCCAGCAGTGAATGGGACGGATCCACCTATGGCTACACCTTC.

CDR3 coding DNA: TGTGCCAGCAGCTTCTTGCCGGGACTAGCGTCCCTAACCTACGAGCAGTACTTC. Translated, it gives CASSFLPGLASLTYEQYF. The genes are TRBV7-8 and TRBJ2-7, with 10 bases aligning to TRBD2. Germline V gene lookup returns CDR1 SGHVS and CDR2 FQNEAQ. Germline trimming cut 3 bases from V and 2 bases from J; bases unmatched to any gene: 13. This CDR3 region has 18 residues.

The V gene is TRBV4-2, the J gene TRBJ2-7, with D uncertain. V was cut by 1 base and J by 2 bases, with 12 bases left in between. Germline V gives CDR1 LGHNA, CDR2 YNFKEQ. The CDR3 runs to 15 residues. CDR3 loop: CASSQVQASAYEQYF. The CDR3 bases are TGTGCCAGCAGCCAAGTTCAGGCTTCCGCCTACGAGCAGTACTTC.

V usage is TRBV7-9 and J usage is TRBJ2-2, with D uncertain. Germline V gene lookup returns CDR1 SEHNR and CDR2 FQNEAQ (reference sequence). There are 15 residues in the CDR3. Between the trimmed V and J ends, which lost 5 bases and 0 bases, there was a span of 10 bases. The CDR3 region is CASSQDVSNTGELFF. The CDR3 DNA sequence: TGTGCCAGCAGCCAGGACGTATCGAACACCGGGGAGCTGTTTTTT.

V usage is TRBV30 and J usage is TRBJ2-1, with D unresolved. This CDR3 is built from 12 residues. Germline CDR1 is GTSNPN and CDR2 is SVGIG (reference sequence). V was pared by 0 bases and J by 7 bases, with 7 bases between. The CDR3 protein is CAWSVGSNEQFF. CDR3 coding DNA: TGTGCCTGGAGTGTAGGAAGTAATGAGCAGTTCTTC.

In DNA form, the CDR3 reads TGTGCCAGCAGTGGGCAGGGTAATGCCGAGCAGTACTTC. It encodes CASSGQGNAEQYF. This chain links TRBV2 with TRBJ2-7; maybe TRBD1 (5 bases). This CDR3 region has 13 residues. Deletions cut 4 bases from V and 6 bases from J, with 13 bases between. The germline V gene encodes CDR1 SNHLY and CDR2 FYNNEI.

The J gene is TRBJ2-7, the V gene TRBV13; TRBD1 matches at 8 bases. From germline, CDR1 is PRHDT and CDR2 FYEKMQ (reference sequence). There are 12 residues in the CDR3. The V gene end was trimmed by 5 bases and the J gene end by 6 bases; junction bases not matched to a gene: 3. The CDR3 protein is CASSPGQGEQYF. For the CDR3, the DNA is TGTGCCAGCAGCCCTGGACAGGGCGAGCAGTACTTC.

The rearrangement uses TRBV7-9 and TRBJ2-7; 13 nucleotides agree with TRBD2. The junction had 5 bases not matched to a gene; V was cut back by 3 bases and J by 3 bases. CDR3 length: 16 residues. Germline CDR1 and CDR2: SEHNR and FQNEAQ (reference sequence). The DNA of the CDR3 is TGTGCCAGCAGCTTGGCGACTAGCGGGGGGATCTACGAGCAGTACTTC. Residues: CASSLATSGGIYEQYF.

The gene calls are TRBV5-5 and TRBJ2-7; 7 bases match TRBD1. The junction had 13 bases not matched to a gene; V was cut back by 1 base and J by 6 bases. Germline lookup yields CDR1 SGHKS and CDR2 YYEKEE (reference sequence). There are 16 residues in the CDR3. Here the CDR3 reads CASSLFPDRVSGEQYF. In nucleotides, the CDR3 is TGTGCCAGCAGCTTGTTTCCCGACAGGGTATCCGGCGAGCAGTACTTC.

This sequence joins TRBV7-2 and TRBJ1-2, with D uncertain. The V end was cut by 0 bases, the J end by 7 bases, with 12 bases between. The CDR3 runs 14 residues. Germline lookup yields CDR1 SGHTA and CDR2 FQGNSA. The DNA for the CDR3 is TGTGCCAGCAGCTTAGCTGAGGATATCCGTGGCTACACCTTC. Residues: CASSLAEDIRGYTF.

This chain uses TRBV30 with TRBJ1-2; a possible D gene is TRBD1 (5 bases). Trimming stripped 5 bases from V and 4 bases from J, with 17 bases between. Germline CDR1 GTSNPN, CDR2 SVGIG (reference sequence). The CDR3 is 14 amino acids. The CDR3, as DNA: TGTGCCTGGGTAGACAGAGAGGGGCCCTATGGCTACACCTTC. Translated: CAWVDREGPYGYTF.

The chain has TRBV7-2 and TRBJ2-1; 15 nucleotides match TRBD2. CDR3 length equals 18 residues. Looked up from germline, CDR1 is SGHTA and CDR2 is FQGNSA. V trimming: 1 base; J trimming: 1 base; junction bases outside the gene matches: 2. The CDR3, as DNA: TGTGCCAGCAGCTTAGAGGGACTAGCGGGAGGATCCTACAATGAGCAGTTCTTC. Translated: CASSLEGLAGGSYNEQFF. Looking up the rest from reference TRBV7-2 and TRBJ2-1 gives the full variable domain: GAGVSQSPSNKVTEKGKDVELRCDPISGHTALYWYRQSLGQGLEFLIYFQGNSAPDKSGLPSDRFSAERTGGSVSTLTIQRTQQEDSAVYLCASSLEGLAGGSYNEQFFGPGTRLTVL.

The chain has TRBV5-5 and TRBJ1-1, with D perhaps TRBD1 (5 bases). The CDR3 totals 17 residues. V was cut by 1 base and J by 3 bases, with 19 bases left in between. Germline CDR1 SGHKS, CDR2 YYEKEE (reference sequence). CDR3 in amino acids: CASSLLHRDPFHTEAFF. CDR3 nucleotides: TGTGCCAGCAGCTTGCTCCATCGGGACCCGTTTCACACTGAAGCTTTCTTT.

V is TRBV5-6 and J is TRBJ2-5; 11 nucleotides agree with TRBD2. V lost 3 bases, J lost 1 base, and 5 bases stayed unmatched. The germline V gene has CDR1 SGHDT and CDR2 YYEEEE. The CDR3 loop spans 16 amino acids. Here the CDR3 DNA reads TGTGCCAGCAGCTCCTTGACTAGCGGGACCCAAGAGACCCAGTACTTC. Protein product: CASSSLTSGTQETQYF.

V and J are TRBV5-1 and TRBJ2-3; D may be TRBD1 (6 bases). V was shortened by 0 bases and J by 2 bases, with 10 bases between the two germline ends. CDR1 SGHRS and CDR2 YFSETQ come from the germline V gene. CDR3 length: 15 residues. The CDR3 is CASSLDREYTDTQYF. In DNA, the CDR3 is TGCGCCAGCAGCTTGGACAGGGAATACACAGATACGCAGTATTTT.

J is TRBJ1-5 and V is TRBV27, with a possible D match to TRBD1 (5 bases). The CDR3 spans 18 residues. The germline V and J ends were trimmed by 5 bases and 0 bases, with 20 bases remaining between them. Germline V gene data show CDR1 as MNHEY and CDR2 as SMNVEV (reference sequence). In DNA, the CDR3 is TGTGCCAGCAGTCCCGCCCTAGGACACCCATATAGCAATCAGCCCCAGCATTTT. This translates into CASSPALGHPYSNQPQHF.

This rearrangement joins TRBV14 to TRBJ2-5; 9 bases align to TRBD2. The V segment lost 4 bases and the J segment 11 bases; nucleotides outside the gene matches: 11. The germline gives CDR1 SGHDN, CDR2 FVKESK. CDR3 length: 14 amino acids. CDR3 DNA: TGTGCCAGCAGCCTATTGGGACTAGCACGGGAGCAGTACTTC. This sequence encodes CASSLLGLAREQYF. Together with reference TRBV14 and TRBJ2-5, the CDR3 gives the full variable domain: EAGVTQFPSHSVIEKGQTVTLRCDPISGHDNLYWYRRVMGKEIKFLLHFVKESKQDESGMPNNRFLAERTGGTYSTLKVQPAELEDSGVYFCASSLLGLAREQYFGPGTRLLVL.

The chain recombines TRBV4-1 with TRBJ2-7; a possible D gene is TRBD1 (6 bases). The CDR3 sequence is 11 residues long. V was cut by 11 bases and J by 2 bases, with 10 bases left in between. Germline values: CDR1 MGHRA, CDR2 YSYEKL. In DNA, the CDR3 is TGCGCCGAGAAGGGGGCCTACGAGCAGTACTTC. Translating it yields CAEKGAYEQYF.

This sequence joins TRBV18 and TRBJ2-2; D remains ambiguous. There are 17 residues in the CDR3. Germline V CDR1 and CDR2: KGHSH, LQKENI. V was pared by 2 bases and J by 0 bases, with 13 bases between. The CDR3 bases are TGTGCCAGCTCACCATCGAGGCCGCCCGCGAACACCGGGGAGCTGTTTTTT. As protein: CASSPSRPPANTGELFF.

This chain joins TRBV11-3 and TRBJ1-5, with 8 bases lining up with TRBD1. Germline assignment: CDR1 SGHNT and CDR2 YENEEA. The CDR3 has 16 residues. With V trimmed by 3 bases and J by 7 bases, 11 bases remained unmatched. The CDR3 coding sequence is TGTGCCAGCAGCTTGATTAGGACAGGGCGCGAACAGCCCCAGCATTTT. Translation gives CASSLIRTGREQPQHF.

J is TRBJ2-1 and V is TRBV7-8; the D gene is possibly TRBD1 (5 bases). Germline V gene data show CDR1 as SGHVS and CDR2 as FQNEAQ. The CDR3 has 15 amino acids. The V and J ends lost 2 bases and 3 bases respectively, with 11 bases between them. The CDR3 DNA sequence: TGTGCCAGCAGCTTAAAAGGGGCCAACTACAATGAGCAGTTCTTC. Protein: CASSLKGANYNEQFF.

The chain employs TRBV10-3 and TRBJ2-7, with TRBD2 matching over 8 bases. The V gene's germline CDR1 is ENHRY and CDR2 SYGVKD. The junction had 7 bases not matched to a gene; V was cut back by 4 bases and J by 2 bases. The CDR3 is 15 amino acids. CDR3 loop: CAISGREGVPYEQYF. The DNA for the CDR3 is TGTGCCATCAGTGGCCGGGAGGGGGTCCCCTACGAGCAGTACTTC.

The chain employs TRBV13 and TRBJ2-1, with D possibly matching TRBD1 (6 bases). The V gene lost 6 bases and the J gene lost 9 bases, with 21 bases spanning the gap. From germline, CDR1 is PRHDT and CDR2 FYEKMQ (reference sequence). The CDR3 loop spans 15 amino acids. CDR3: CASRPSGDTGREQFF. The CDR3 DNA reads TGTGCCAGCAGACCTTCCGGGGACACCGGTCGTGAGCAGTTCTTC.